Reported below is one TCR beta chain. The target antigen is unknown. This record belongs to a study of tumor-infiltrating lymphocytes in primary liver carcinoma. Across the whole study: Ranging in age from 30 to 69 years, the patients were men and women. Samples had roughly 3.65 to 7.5 million productive TCRbeta reads, comparable between tissue types. Overall study findings and caveats: Compared with blood, tumor repertoires held significantly more in their top 250 clones.

Starting material of around 490 ng total RNA yielded TCR beta cDNA via a constant-region primer. Each TCR beta library was derived from three nested multiplex PCR rounds that employed slightly modified ARM-PCR. A single record per CDR3 protein comes from TCRdb applying MiXCR to the multiplex PCR reads. The sample shows about 320,000 distinct CDR3 sequences, around 50% of them seen only once. Blood RNA was derived from unsorted whole blood, and germline DNA was extracted too. The sequence was collected from a woman aged 25 to 39 with primary liver carcinoma and hepatitis B virus infection. The sample taken for sequencing was peripheral blood.

For the CDR3, the DNA is TGCGCCAGCAGCCCTGGACTATTTAGCACAGATACGCAGTATTTT. Its protein product is CASSPGLFSTDTQYF. The chain recombines TRBV5-1 with TRBJ2-3; D is perhaps TRBD2 (6 bases). The CDR3 covers 15 residues. The V and J ends lost 4 bases and 0 bases respectively, with 12 bases between them. Germline CDR1 is SGHRS and CDR2 is YFSETQ.